The rows below give T cell receptor beta chains drawn from one sample of a study of cytomegalovirus exposure and HLA in healthy donors. Profiled with immunoSEQ multiplex PCR; TCRdb holds only in-frame clones, not every one. Of approximately 110,000 clones in the sample, more than 60% were seen once. The material sequenced was PBMCs. The receptors derive from a man aged 30 to 45 in good health and CMV-seronegative. The CDR3 runs from the conserved cysteine through the conserved F or W.

J: TRBJ2-5; V: TRBV7-3; CDR3: CASSPLAGGSRETQYF
J: TRBJ1-6; V: TRBV19; CDR3: CASRLEGNSPLHF
J: TRBJ1-1; V: TRBV7-2; CDR3: CASSFRRVGRDTEAFF
J: TRBJ1-1; V: TRBV30; CDR3: CAWSEQFDTEAFF
J: TRBJ2-7; V: TRBV29-1; CDR3: CSVGLGPAEQYF
J: TRBJ1-5; V: TRBV28; CDR3: CANSEGVFQPQHF
J: TRBJ2-1; V: TRBV14; CDR3: CASSLGLAGDEQFF
J: TRBJ1-2; V: TRBV28; CDR3: CASSQQGAQYGYTF
J: TRBJ2-2; V: TRBV5-5; CDR3: CASSYTGAGELFF
J: TRBJ2-7; V: TRBV5-1; CDR3: CASSFGGQPSYEQYF
J: NA; V: TRBV30; CDR3: CAWSSGLAGGYEQYF
J: TRBJ1-1; V: TRBV9; CDR3: CASSVTMDRREAFF
J: TRBJ2-2; V: TRBV5-1; CDR3: CASSLDGTGVNTGELFF
J: TRBJ2-3; V: TRBV5-4; CDR3: CASSQPGQLTDTQYF
J: TRBJ1-6; V: TRBV30; CDR3: CAWSPGDGSPLHF
J: TRBJ1-1; V: TRBV30; CDR3: CAWSRGGLYTEAFF
J: TRBJ2-7; V: TRBV28; CDR3: CASSPGPGEYEQYF
J: TRBJ2-5; V: TRBV30; CDR3: CAWSVRSQETQYF
J: TRBJ2-5; V: TRBV4-1; CDR3: CASSQVKFGTGEETQYF
J: TRBJ1-1; V: TRBV7-8; CDR3: CASIPAGYNTEAFF
J: TRBJ1-1; V: TRBV4-3; CDR3: CASSQDRGGGEAFF
J: TRBJ2-7; V: TRBV7-9; CDR3: CASSLVRDEQYF
J: TRBJ1-5; V: TRBV4-2; CDR3: CASSQSDRAAYSNQPQHF
J: TRBJ1-5; V: TRBV30; CDR3: CAWSLTNPNEQPQHF
J: TRBJ2-7; V: TRBV5-1; CDR3: CASRPGLAAYEQYF
J: TRBJ1-1; V: TRBV25-1; CDR3: CASSAQTNTEAFF
J: TRBJ2-7; V: TRBV28; CDR3: CASSLGPRGEQYF
J: TRBJ2-7; V: TRBV27; CDR3: CASSPGLAGAEQYF
J: TRBJ1-5; V: TRBV19; CDR3: CATQGVNQPQHF
J: TRBJ1-4; V: TRBV2; CDR3: CASARQGWGEKLFF
J: TRBJ2-7; V: TRBV15; CDR3: CATSRGYVGTGHYEQYF
J: TRBJ1-4; V: TRBV5-1; CDR3: CASSPTGGTNEKLFF
J: TRBJ1-1; V: TRBV6-1; CDR3: CASGWARMNTEAFF
J: TRBJ2-7; V: TRBV9; CDR3: CASSVATETTYEQYF
J: TRBJ1-1; V: TRBV30; CDR3: CASGLRGTEAFF
J: TRBJ2-3; V: TRBV30; CDR3: CAWSPGGRGTDTQYF
J: TRBJ2-3; V: TRBV5-1; CDR3: CASSLEFQRGGQITDTQYF
J: TRBJ1-2; V: TRBV5-6; CDR3: CASSLIVTGYNYGYTF
J: TRBJ2-1; V: TRBV13; CDR3: CASSSGLAGTQGQFF
J: TRBJ2-1; V: TRBV18; CDR3: CASSPDRSSYNEQFF
J: TRBJ2-3; V: TRBV30; CDR3: CAWGGGRATDTQYF
J: TRBJ2-1; V: TRBV6-6; CDR3: CASTTSYNEQFF